Included here is one T cell receptor (beta chain) sequence, with context. Its antigen is unknown. One end of the junction varies from germline; a read error may be responsible. From the cysteine up to the phenylalanine, the CDR3 has a length of 16 residues. Only the CDR3 portion is preserved as DNA: 48 bases, with reading frame beginning at the first base. According to the germline V gene (reference sequence), CDR1 reads SEHNR and CDR2 reads FQNEAQ. Graves' hyperthyroidism was defined as stable when no progression to ophthalmopathy occurred over 18 months of follow-up. Hyperthyroidism patients were aged 18 to 65 years and newly diagnosed, with disease duration of less than 2 months. The study excluded patients with uncontrolled infections, other autoimmune diseases, pregnancy or lactation. Clinical symptoms, serum thyroxine and TRAb, thyroid ultrasound, and orbital computed tomography formed the basis for the diagnoses. PBMCs were isolated from 7.5 to 10 ml of fresh peripheral blood by Ficoll-Paque density gradient centrifugation. Trizol reagent was used to extract total RNA, and RNA quality was then checked on an Agilent 2100 Bioanalyzer.

TCR beta CDR3 regions were amplified from RNA transcripts. A first-round RT-PCR of the TCR CDR3 used the HTBI primer set with the Qiagen OneStep RT-PCR kit. Libraries were constructed in a second round of multiplex PCR, after which size selection and purification were carried out. Sequencing of the libraries was done on an Illumina HiSeq2000 using paired-end 100 bp reads. The paper's data handling went like this. SOAPnuke was used to process the raw data, throwing out any read that contained adapters or uncalled bases, had a mean Phred below 15, or lacked an exact constant-primer or identifier match. COPE v1.2.5 was used to merge high-quality paired reads, and clonotypes were defined as unique nucleotide sequences. MiTCR v1.1 was used to align the clonotypes against IMGT TRBV, TRBD and TRBJ reference segments. Analysis was restricted to V-J combinations with a frequency above 0.0001, which covered 98% to 99.2% of repertoires. A TCS score was defined as the ratio between F50 (clonal expansion) and ExV (chaos), using BLOSUM62-based TCRdist between CDR3 peptides within each V-J. Welch's t-statistics and random forest reduced some 510 V-J features to roughly 13, which were used in a naive Bayes classifier (R e1071). Thyroid-blood repertoire similarity was quantified with the Morisita-Horn index. TCRdb trimmed public reads at Q25 via fastp, called clones via MiXCR and kept in-frame beta chains. Records with the same CDR3 protein are collapsed into one entry carrying the most frequent genes and DNA. It is TCRdb's table, rather than the study itself, that gives the V and J calls and clone size. A total of around 800,000 distinct CDR3 sequences appear in this sample, 38% of them only once. 7.5% to 9.5% of the sample lies in the top ten.

The data originate from a study of T cells in Graves' hyperthyroidism and ophthalmopathy (dated by TCRdb to between 2018 and 2021). In terms of the full investigation: Peripheral blood was sampled at the time of initial diagnosis, prior to any treatment. Prospective prediction of ophthalmopathy was tested in an independent validation cohort of 18 to 20 hyperthyroidism patients and 15 to 17 patients who later progressed to ophthalmopathy. The roughly 94 discovery patients were randomly divided into training and test sets at a 7:3 ratio. In addition, the study compared T-cell repertoires in thyroid tissue and in blood from five to seven Graves' hyperthyroidism patients. After blood sampling, hyperthyroidism patients were treated with methimazole at a starting dose of 30 mg daily, and ophthalmopathy patients were treated with high-dose intravenous methylprednisolone. To identify TCR V-J signatures that set the groups apart, the researchers used a discovery cohort of 100 patients, made up of around 42 with Graves' ophthalmopathy and 57 with stable Graves' hyperthyroidism. The paper reports TCR Vbeta CDR3 sequencing of about 140 peripheral blood samples: around 41 ophthalmopathy, 70 to 85 hyperthyroidism and around 17 progressor patients. The full study reports these points: Sample size was not statistically predetermined, and investigators were not blinded to group allocation. A model built on a 13 V-J signature distinguished ophthalmopathy from stable hyperthyroidism, reaching around 90% sensitivity and under 84% specificity in cross-validation and 80%/75% in testing. During validation, the model predicted progression to ophthalmopathy a median of approximately 6.5 months ahead of onset, with 60% to 71% sensitivity and 72.22% specificity. Blood samples also contained most of the expanded thyroid clonotypes (frequency above 0.001), which suggests that blood repertoires may reflect thyroid immune responses.

What was sequenced was blood. The V and J genes are TRBV7-9 and TRBJ2-2, with 9 bases aligning to TRBD1. The sequence came from a man aged 18 to 30 with Graves' hyperthyroidism. The DNA sequence follows: TGTGCCAGCAGGCCCGCCGGGACAGGGAACACCGGGGGGCTGTTTTTT. Its coded protein is CASRPAGTGNTGGLFF.